This passage covers 9 T cell receptor beta chains from one sample sequenced in a study of regulatory T cells in long-lasting Graves disease. Time point given: newly diagnosed GD, antithyroid drugs for less than 3 months. Isolated PBMC RNA provided the starting material for the TCR library. Assembly of TCR beta libraries relied on iRepertoire HTBI primers together with Arm-PCR of CDR3 regions. TCRdb analysed the multiplex PCR reads with MiXCR anew, one entry per CDR3 protein. The data show approximately 400,000 distinct CDR3 sequences, approximately 10% seen once. The sample was also linked to a second study, of T cells in Graves' hyperthyroidism and ophthalmopathy.

The sample was peripheral blood mononuclear cells (PBMCs), taken at new diagnosis, from a patient treated with antithyroid drugs. Every receptor here comes from a woman younger than 35 with Graves disease.

In its sample, this clonotype was seen many times. CDR3 coding DNA: TGCAGCGTTCGGCAGCCCTACTCTGGGGCCAACGTCCTGACTTTC. Its translation: CSVRQPYSGANVLTF. The rearrangement joins TRBV29-1 to TRBJ2-6; D gene ambiguous. The ends were cut back, 5 bases at V and 0 bases at J, with 11 bases in the middle. Germline CDR1 reads SQVTM; CDR2 reads ANQGSEA. This CDR3 is 15 amino acids long. The variable domain in full, completed from reference TRBV29-1 and TRBJ2-6, reads SAVISQKPSRDICQRGTSLTIQCQVDSQVTMMFWYRQQPGQSLTLIATANQGSEATYESGFVIDKFPISRPNLTFSTLTVSNMSPEDSSIYLCSVRQPYSGANVLTFGAGSRLTVL.

The sample holds a few counts of this clonotype. The chain couples TRBV7-3 to TRBJ2-1, with 8 bases aligning to TRBD2. CDR1 is SGHTA, CDR2 FQGTGA, per germline. With 5 bases clipped from V and 7 bases from J, the junction kept 10 bases outside the gene matches. There are 15 residues in the CDR3. The CDR3 DNA follows: TGTGCCAGCAGCCCGGTCGGGGGGGGGGTGAATGAGCAGTTCTTC. Translation: CASSPVGGGVNEQFF.

This clonotype came up a few times. A much bigger clone sits one base away, suggesting this may be a read error. The chain uses TRBV28 and TRBJ1-5; unclear D gene. Trimming left V 6 bases short and J 3 bases short, with 6 bases between. The CDR3 has 12 amino acids. Germline V lookup: CDR1 MDHEN, CDR2 SYDVKM. The CDR3 region is CASSDLNQPQHF. In nucleotides, the CDR3 is TGTGCCAGCAGCGACCTCAATCAGCCCCAGCATTTT. Based on the CDR3 plus reference TRBV28 and TRBJ1-5, the full variable domain is DVKVTQSSRYLVKRTGEKVFLECVQDMDHENMFWYRQDPGLGLRLIYFSYDVKMKEKGDIPEGYSVSREKKERFSLILESASTNQTSMYLCASSDLNQPQHFGDGTRLSIL.

This clonotype was counted at least ten times. V is TRBV24-1 and J is TRBJ2-3; TRBD2 matches at 8 bases. The CDR3 has 16 amino acids. Germline values: CDR1 KGHDR, CDR2 SFDVKD. Germline trimming cut 4 bases from V and 0 bases from J; bases unmatched to any gene: 5. The CDR3: CATSDLKRGSTDTQYF. In nucleotides, the CDR3 is TGTGCCACCAGTGACCTGAAGCGGGGGAGCACAGATACGCAGTATTTT.

In this sample, this clonotype turned up many times. V gene TRBV13 combines with J gene TRBJ2-3; tentative D call: TRBD2 (5 bases). The germline gives CDR1 PRHDT, CDR2 FYEKMQ (reference sequence). CDR3 size: 14 residues. Trimming took 5 bases from V and 7 from J, leaving 16 bases between them. CDR3 DNA sequence: TGTGCCAGCAGCCCTCGGACTGGTTCACATACGCAGTATTTT. Its protein is CASSPRTGSHTQYF.

This clonotype has at least ten counts. The V gene is TRBV6-2 or TRBV6-3, the J gene TRBJ1-5; D not certain. The CDR3 has 15 residues. With 2 bases removed from V and 0 bases from J, the gap between germline ends came to 8 bases. Germline loops: CDR1 MNHEY, CDR2 SVGEGT. The CDR3 sequence: CASSYASYSNQPQHF. The CDR3, as DNA: TGTGCCAGCAGTTACGCGAGTTATAGCAATCAGCCCCAGCATTTT.

The genes are TRBV28 and TRBJ2-2; perhaps D is TRBD1 or TRBD2 (7 bases each). The CDR3 runs 17 residues. Germline V gene sequence: CDR1 MDHEN, CDR2 SYDVKM. The V end was cut by 4 bases, the J end by 0 bases, with 15 bases between. CDR3 coding DNA: TGTGCCAGCAGTTCACGGGGGGACAGAGCGAACACCGGGGAGCTGTTTTTT. Its translation is CASSSRGDRANTGELFF.

Many counts were recorded for this clonotype. The chain is built from TRBV28 and TRBJ2-1; the D gene is possibly TRBD2 (6 bases). CDR1 MDHEN and CDR2 SYDVKM come from the germline V gene. Deletions cut 7 bases from V and 7 bases from J, with 20 bases between. This CDR3 comprises 15 residues. CDR3 sequence reads: CASIGGRRSRNEQFF. The CDR3 DNA sequence: TGTGCCAGCATAGGAGGGAGAAGGAGTAGGAATGAGCAGTTCTTC.

A few counts support this clonotype. J is TRBJ1-1 and V is TRBV19, with TRBD1 matching 9 bases. This CDR3 region has 15 residues. CDR1 and CDR2 from the germline V gene are LNHDA and SQIVND (reference sequence). The trim removed 4 bases at V and 4 bases at J, leaving 7 bases unmatched. In DNA, the CDR3 is TGTGCCAGTAGTAGAACAGGGGGCGCGGGCACTGAAGCTTTCTTT. Its protein is CASSRTGGAGTEAFF.